The clone carrying this T cell receptor beta chain was found a few times. Its cognate antigen is unknown. The CDR3 has 16 amino acids. The V segment lost 0 bases and the J segment 2 bases; nucleotides outside the gene matches: 7. Germline CDR1 and CDR2: LNHNV and YYDKDF (reference sequence). The entry originates in a study of T cell repertoires in cytomegalovirus infection. Study-wide points: Clonotype analysis showed dominance of the ex vivo response by HLA-C-restricted CMV-specific TCR beta clonotypes.

MiXCR, applied by TCRdb to the reads, yields one record per CDR3 protein. The sample yields 250,000 to 300,000 distinct CDR3 sequences, roughly 13% seen once. This TCR was recovered from a human donor in good health (CMV status not recorded). Some clones in this sample may be carry-over from other donors' samples. The gene calls are TRBV15 and TRBJ2-7; TRBD2 agrees at 7 bases. The specimen sequenced was PBMCs. The CDR3 loop is CATSRDLAGSAYEQYF. CDR3 DNA: TGTGCCACCAGCAGAGATTTAGCGGGTTCCGCCTACGAGCAGTACTTC.